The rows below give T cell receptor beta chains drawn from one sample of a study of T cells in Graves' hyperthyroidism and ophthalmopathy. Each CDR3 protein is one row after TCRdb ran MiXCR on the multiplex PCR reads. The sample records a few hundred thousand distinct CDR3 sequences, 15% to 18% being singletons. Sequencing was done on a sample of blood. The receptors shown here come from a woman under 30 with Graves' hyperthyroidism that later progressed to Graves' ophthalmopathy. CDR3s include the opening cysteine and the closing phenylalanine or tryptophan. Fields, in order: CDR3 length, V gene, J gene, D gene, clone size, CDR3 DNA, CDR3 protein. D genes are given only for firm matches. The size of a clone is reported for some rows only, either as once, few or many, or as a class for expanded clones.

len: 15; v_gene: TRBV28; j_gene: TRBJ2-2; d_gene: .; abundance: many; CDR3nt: TGTGCCAGCAGTTTTTTCGGCGTGTCGCCCGGGGAGCTGTTTTTT; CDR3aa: CASSFFGVSPGELFF
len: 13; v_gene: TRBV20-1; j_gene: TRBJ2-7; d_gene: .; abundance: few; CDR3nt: TGCAGTGCTAGAAACAGGTACTCCTACGAGCAGTACTTC; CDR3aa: CSARNRYSYEQYF
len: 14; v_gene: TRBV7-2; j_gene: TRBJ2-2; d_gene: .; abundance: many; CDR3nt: TGTGCCAGCAGCTTACAGGCCCGGAGCGGGGAGCTGTTTTTT; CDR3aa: CASSLQARSGELFF
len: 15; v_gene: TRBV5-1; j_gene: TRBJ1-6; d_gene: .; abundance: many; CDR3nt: TGCGCCAGCAGCTTGGGGGACACGGATAATTCACCCCTCCACTTT; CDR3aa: CASSLGDTDNSPLHF
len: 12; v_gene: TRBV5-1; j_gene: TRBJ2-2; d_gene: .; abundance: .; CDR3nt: TGCGCCAGCAGGCTGGGCACCGGGGAGCTGTTTTTT; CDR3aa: CASRLGTGELFF
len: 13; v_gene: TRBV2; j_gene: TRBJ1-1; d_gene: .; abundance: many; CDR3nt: TGTGCCAGCAGTGATAATTGGGGCACTGAAGCTTTCTTT; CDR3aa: CASSDNWGTEAFF
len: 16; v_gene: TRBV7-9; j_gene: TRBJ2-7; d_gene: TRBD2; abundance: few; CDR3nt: TGTGCCAGCAGCTCCTATCAAGCGGGAGGGCCGAGAGAGCAGTACTTC; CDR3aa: CASSSYQAGGPREQYF
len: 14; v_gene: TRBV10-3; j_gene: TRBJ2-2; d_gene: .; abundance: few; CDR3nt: TGTGCCATAAATGCGGCTACGAACACCGGGGAGCTGTTTTTT; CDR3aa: CAINAATNTGELFF
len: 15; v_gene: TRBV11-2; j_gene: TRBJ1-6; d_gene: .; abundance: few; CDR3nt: TGTGCCAGCAGCTTAGCCAGGACAGTCAAATCACCCCTCCACTTT; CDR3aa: CASSLARTVKSPLHF
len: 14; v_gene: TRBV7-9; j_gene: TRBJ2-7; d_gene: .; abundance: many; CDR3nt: TGTGCCAGCACCCCAGGGGGGCGTTCGTACGAGCAGTACTTC; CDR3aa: CASTPGGRSYEQYF